The rows below give T cell receptor beta chains drawn from one sample of a study of blood T cell repertoires in COVID-19. TCRdb keeps only in-frame clones here, not all; method: immunoSEQ multiplex PCR. The repertoire holds approximately 330,000 clones, with nearly 90% as singletons. The sequenced sample was peripheral blood. These receptors originate from a woman aged 40 to 50 with COVID-19, enrolled during active disease. CDR3s include the opening cysteine and the closing phenylalanine or tryptophan. A D gene is named only where the DNA matches it firmly. Some rows have no size entry. The others give once, few or many, or a class for an expanded clone.

>.|TRBJ1-2|TRBV16|.
TGTGCCAGCAGCCGGGGACTCCTAATTACCTATGGCTACACCTTC
CASSRGLLITYGYTF
>.|TRBJ2-7|TRBV19|.
TGTGCCAGTAGTGCCTCGGCCGGGTCCCTCTACGAGCAGTACTTC
CASSASAGSLYEQYF
>.|TRBJ1-2|TRBV9|.
TGTGCCAGCAGCATAACAGGGTTTGGCTACACCTTC
CASSITGFGYTF
>.|TRBJ1-1|TRBV2|.
TGTGCCAGCAGTGAACCCAGGGGCCTATCCAAGAACACTGAAGCTTTCTTT
CASSEPRGLSKNTEAFF
>.|TRBJ2-1|TRBV6-5|.
TGTGCCAGCAGTTACCTAGCGCGGTACAATGAGCAGTTCTTC
CASSYLARYNEQFF
>.|TRBJ1-2|TRBV18|TRBD1
TGTGCCAGCTCACCTCGGACAGGGAGTATAAACTATGGCTACACCTTC
CASSPRTGSINYGYTF
>.|TRBJ2-4|TRBV9|.
TGTGCCAGCAGCCCCCAACCTGCGGCCGGAGCCAAAAACATTCAGTACTTC
CASSPQPAAGAKNIQYF
>.|TRBJ1-1|TRBV5-1|TRBD1
TGCGCCAGCAGTCAGGACAGGGGAACTGAAGCTTTCTTT
CASSQDRGTEAFF
>.|TRBJ2-5|TRBV27|TRBD1
TGTGCCAGCAAGCCGGGACAGGGGTTGGACTCTTGGGGAAGCGAGACCCAGTACTTC
CASKPGQGLDSWGSETQYF
>.|TRBJ2-2|TRBV7-9|TRBD1
TGTGCCAGCAGCTACCCGGACAGGGTGATCACCGGGGAGCTGTTTTTT
CASSYPDRVITGELFF
>.|TRBJ2-5|TRBV5-1|.
TGCGCCAGCAGGTCTGACAGGTCTGAAGAGACCCAGTACTTC
CASRSDRSEETQYF
>.|TRBJ2-7|TRBV30|TRBD1
TGTGCCTGGAGCCCGGACAGGGGTTCCTACGAGCAGTACTTC
CAWSPDRGSYEQYF
>.|TRBJ1-3|TRBV29-1|.
TGCAGCGTGGCCCTGGACAGTTACGGAAACACCATATATTTT
CSVALDSYGNTIYF
>.|TRBJ2-3|TRBV19|TRBD2
TGTGCCAGTAGCCAGCGGGAGCACACAGATACGCAGTATTTT
CASSQREHTDTQYF
>few|TRBJ2-2|TRBV5-1|TRBD1
TGCGCCAGCAGCGAGGGGGCCGGAACCGGGGAGCTGTTTTTT
CASSEGAGTGELFF
>.|TRBJ2-7|TRBV4-1|TRBD1
TGCGCCAGCAGCCAAGTCCAGGGACAGGGGTTTTACGAGCAGTACTTC
CASSQVQGQGFYEQYF
>.|TRBJ2-1|TRBV30|TRBD1
TGTGCCTGGAGTGGAGTGGGACCAGGGACAGTGTCCAATGAGCAGTTCTTC
CAWSGVGPGTVSNEQFF
>.|TRBJ1-1|TRBV19|TRBD1
TGTGCCAGTAGCAATGGTTGGCAGGGGGCCAGAAACACTGAAGCTTTCTTT
CASSNGWQGARNTEAFF
>.|TRBJ2-7|TRBV18|TRBD1
TGTGCCAGCTCTCTGGACAGGGTTTCCTACGAGCAGTACTTC
CASSLDRVSYEQYF
>.|TRBJ2-1|TRBV6-6|.
TGTGCCAGCAGTCGGAACAGGAATGAGCAGTTCTTC
CASSRNRNEQFF
>once|TRBJ2-7|TRBV27|TRBD1
TGTGCCAGCAGTCCCCACAGACAGGGGGGGGTCTACGAGCAGTACTTC
CASSPHRQGGVYEQYF
>.|TRBJ2-1|TRBV4-3|.
TGCGCCAGCAGCCAAGATTTGGGGGAGGAGTACAATGAGCAGTTCTTC
CASSQDLGEEYNEQFF
>.|TRBJ1-4|TRBV5-1|TRBD1
TGCGCCAGCAGCTTCTCGTCCGGGACAGGGGAGGAAAAACTGTTTTTT
CASSFSSGTGEEKLFF
>.|TRBJ2-5|TRBV7-9|TRBD2
TGTGCCAGCAGCTTAAAGCGGGGGGTCCAAGAGACCCAGTACTTC
CASSLKRGVQETQYF
>.|TRBJ1-2|TRBV27|TRBD1
TGTGCCAGCAGGATTACACAGGGGGCCTATGGCTACACCTTC
CASRITQGAYGYTF
>.|TRBJ2-7|TRBV7-2|.
TGTGCCAGCAGCTTAAACTACCCGGCGAGCGGCGAGCAGTACTTC
CASSLNYPASGEQYF
>.|TRBJ2-3|TRBV7-8|.
TGTGCCAGCAGCCGAGGCGGGGCAGATACGCAGTATTTT
CASSRGGADTQYF
>once|TRBJ2-1|TRBV11-3|TRBD1
TGTGCCAGCAGCGCGAGGGGACAGGGGGCTAGCGGCTACAATGAGCAGTTCTTC
CASSARGQGASGYNEQFF
>.|TRBJ2-7|TRBV5-1|TRBD1
TGCGCCAGTCGACAGGGGGATCCCTACGAGCAGTACTTC
CASRQGDPYEQYF
>.|TRBJ1-1|TRBV28|.
TGTGCCAGCAGCATGATAAAGGGGCCAGGGGTTAGGACTGAAGCTTTCTTT
CASSMIKGPGVRTEAFF
>.|TRBJ2-2|TRBV9|TRBD1
TGTGCCAGCAGTTCTGGGACAGGGGACACCGGGGAGCTGTTTTTT
CASSSGTGDTGELFF
>.|TRBJ2-3|TRBV6-2/TRBV6-3|TRBD1
TGTGCCAGCAGTTTCGGCAGGGGGCACTCAGATACGCAGTATTTT
CASSFGRGHSDTQYF
>.|TRBJ1-4|TRBV2|.
TGTGCCAGCAGTGCAGACGTCATACGAAACGGGAGACTGTTTTTT
CASSADVIRNGRLFF
>.|TRBJ2-1|TRBV7-3|TRBD2
TGTGCCAGCAGCTCGCCGGGACTAGCGGGAGTACGCTACAATGAGCAGTTCTTC
CASSSPGLAGVRYNEQFF
>.|TRBJ2-1|TRBV18|TRBD1
TGTGCCAGCCATACCGGGACAGGGAGAGGGAGCTCCTACAATGAGCAGTTCTTC
CASHTGTGRGSSYNEQFF
>few|TRBJ2-3|TRBV5-1|TRBD2
TGCGCCAGCAGCTTTAGCGGGGGAAGCACAGATACGCAGTATTTT
CASSFSGGSTDTQYF
>.|TRBJ1-4|TRBV28|.
TGTGCCAGCAGTCGGGGGGGGACCGTGGAAAAACTGTTTTTT
CASSRGGTVEKLFF